This is a list of T cell receptor beta chains from one sample in a study of technical replicates of blood from a handful of donors. Only in-frame clones appear in the TCRdb table, and some are missing; sequencing was by immunoSEQ multiplex PCR. Here the sample spans 60,000 to 90,000 clones, just under 95% being singletons. Sequenced sample: T cells isolated from PBMCs. The origin of the receptors is a human donor in good health. CDR3s include the opening cysteine and the closing phenylalanine or tryptophan. The D gene is left open where the match is weak. The size field is filled for only some rows; it gives once, few, many or a size class.

CDR3 length,V gene,D gene,clone size,J gene,CDR3 protein,CDR3 DNA
17,TRBV27,TRBD2,once,TRBJ2-7,CASSSTSGGASVYEQYF,TGTGCCAGCAGTTCGACTAGCGGGGGGGCAAGTGTCTACGAGCAGTACTTC
15,TRBV6-1,TRBD1,NA,TRBJ1-5,CASRAGTGGNQPQHF,TGTGCCAGCAGGGCCGGGACAGGGGGCAATCAGCCCCAGCATTTT
16,TRBV15,NA,NA,TRBJ2-7,CATSRGEGTKVHEQYF,TGTGCCACCAGCAGGGGGGAGGGGACAAAGGTCCACGAGCAGTACTTC
17,TRBV7-2,TRBD2,NA,TRBJ2-7,CASSLYPGLARNYEQYF,TGTGCCAGCAGCTTATACCCCGGACTAGCCCGGAACTACGAGCAGTACTTC
12,TRBV28,TRBD1,once,TRBJ2-7,CASSFRGQGQYF,TGTGCCAGCAGTTTCCGCGGACAGGGGCAGTACTTC
18,TRBV5-1,TRBD1,NA,TRBJ1-4,CASSLRPGTGEEGEKLFF,TGCGCCAGCAGCTTACGGCCTGGTACAGGGGAGGAAGGGGAAAAACTGTTTTTT
15,TRBV5-4,TRBD2,once,TRBJ2-1,CASSLVGTRDNEQFF,TGTGCCAGCAGCTTGGTAGGGACTAGGGACAATGAGCAGTTCTTC
15,TRBV5-5,TRBD2,NA,TRBJ2-1,CASSLTSGIVNEQFF,TGTGCCAGCAGTCTTACTAGCGGGATTGTGAATGAGCAGTTCTTC
15,TRBV6-5,NA,NA,TRBJ2-2,CASTRGRVNTGELFF,TGTGCCAGTACGAGGGGGAGGGTGAACACCGGGGAGCTGTTTTTT
14,TRBV2,NA,NA,TRBJ1-2,CASSGPTGNYGYTF,TGTGCCAGCAGTGGACCCACAGGGAACTATGGCTACACCTTC
15,TRBV4-2,TRBD2,NA,TRBJ2-7,CASSQDYGTSWEQYF,TGTGCCAGCAGCCAAGATTACGGGACTAGCTGGGAGCAGTACTTC
13,TRBV5-5,TRBD1,NA,TRBJ1-5,CASSPQGVQPQHF,TGTGCCAGCAGCCCTCAGGGGGTGCAGCCCCAGCATTTT
18,TRBV5-5,TRBD2,once,TRBJ2-1,CASSPTGTSGSIGHEQFF,TGTGCCAGCAGCCCAACCGGGACTAGCGGGAGTATTGGTCATGAGCAGTTCTTC
16,TRBV6-8,TRBD2,NA,TRBJ2-7,CASSHLAYGGRGEQYF,TGTGCCAGCAGTCACCTCGCGTACGGCGGGAGGGGCGAGCAGTACTTC
17,TRBV4-1,NA,NA,TRBJ2-3,CASSHQGRTANTDTQYF,TGCGCCAGCAGCCACCAGGGTCGGACGGCGAACACAGATACGCAGTATTTT
16,TRBV19,NA,NA,TRBJ1-5,CASTTPGGRGNQPQHF,TGTGCCAGCACCACCCCGGGGGGAAGGGGCAATCAGCCCCAGCATTTT
16,TRBV11-2,NA,NA,TRBJ2-2,CASSLMRASNTGELFF,TGTGCCAGCAGCTTAATGCGCGCATCGAACACCGGGGAGCTGTTTTTT
14,TRBV4-2,TRBD2,NA,TRBJ2-5,CASSQDSGRETQYF,TGTGCCAGCAGCCAAGACAGCGGGAGGGAGACCCAGTACTTC
14,TRBV7-6,TRBD1,NA,TRBJ1-5,CASSLGTGNQPQHF,TGTGCCAGCAGCTTGGGGACAGGAAATCAGCCCCAGCATTTT
15,TRBV7-9,NA,NA,TRBJ2-6,CASSFRASGANVLTF,TGTGCCAGCAGCTTTCGAGCGTCTGGGGCCAACGTCCTGACTTTC
14,TRBV10-1,NA,NA,TRBJ2-5,CASSEGQVGETQYF,TGCGCCAGCAGTGAGGGGCAGGTTGGAGAGACCCAGTACTTC
11,TRBV7-9,NA,NA,TRBJ2-1,CASSLSAEQFF,TGTGCCAGCAGCTTGAGTGCGGAGCAGTTCTTC
15,TRBV6-5,TRBD1,NA,TRBJ1-6,CASSYHGQESSPLHF,TGTGCCAGCAGTTACCACGGACAGGAGAGTTCACCCCTCCACTTT
16,TRBV2,TRBD2,NA,TRBJ2-7,CASSLRTSGGSYEQYF,TGTGCCAGCAGTTTAAGGACTAGCGGGGGTTCCTACGAGCAGTACTTC
16,TRBV10-3,TRBD2,NA,TRBJ2-1,CAISRLSGTSNNEQFF,TGTGCCATCAGTCGGTTGAGTGGGACTAGTAACAATGAGCAGTTCTTC
16,TRBV6-4,TRBD2,once,TRBJ2-1,CASSDGHLAGVYEQFF,TGTGCCAGCAGTGACGGGCACCTAGCGGGAGTGTATGAGCAGTTCTTC
15,TRBV9,TRBD2,NA,TRBJ2-7,CASSVALAGVYEQYF,TGTGCCAGCAGCGTAGCGCTAGCGGGAGTATACGAGCAGTACTTC
15,TRBV9,NA,NA,TRBJ2-3,CASSVVGGRTDTQYF,TGTGCCAGCAGCGTAGTGGGGGGACGCACAGATACGCAGTATTTT
15,TRBV15,TRBD1,NA,TRBJ1-2,CATSRPGQGKNGYTF,TGTGCCACCAGCAGACCGGGACAGGGCAAGAATGGCTACACCTTC
14,TRBV7-9,NA,NA,TRBJ1-2,CASSAGQGDSGYTF,TGTGCCAGCAGCGCGGGGCAGGGTGACAGTGGCTACACCTTC
15,TRBV30,TRBD1,NA,TRBJ2-7,CAWSVPGQGAKEQYF,TGTGCCTGGAGTGTCCCCGGACAGGGGGCAAAAGAGCAGTACTTC
13,TRBV10-3,TRBD2,NA,TRBJ2-5,CAISVGTKETQYF,TGTGCCATCAGTGTAGGGACTAAAGAGACCCAGTACTTC
16,TRBV2,NA,NA,TRBJ1-3,CASSESRTVSGNTIYF,TGTGCCAGCAGTGAATCAAGGACAGTTTCTGGAAACACCATATATTTT
15,TRBV29-1,TRBD1,NA,TRBJ2-3,CSVDPTGVLADTQYF,TGCAGCGTTGACCCGACAGGGGTGCTAGCAGATACGCAGTATTTT
11,TRBV19,NA,NA,TRBJ2-2,CASPETGELFF,TGTGCCAGTCCCGAGACCGGGGAGCTGTTTTTT
15,TRBV2,TRBD1,NA,TRBJ1-1,CASTRTGGLNTEAFF,TGTGCCAGCACCCGGACAGGGGGCTTGAACACTGAAGCTTTCTTT
12,TRBV27,NA,NA,TRBJ1-5,CASSFPNQPQHF,TGTGCCAGCAGTTTCCCTAATCAGCCCCAGCATTTT
16,TRBV7-2,NA,NA,TRBJ1-3,CASSLNAGNAGNTIYF,TGTGCCAGCAGCTTGAATGCAGGGAATGCTGGAAACACCATATATTTT
18,TRBV4-1,TRBD1,NA,TRBJ1-1,CASNQPLRTGTKYTEAFF,TGCGCCAGCAACCAGCCCCTTCGGACAGGGACGAAGTACACTGAAGCTTTCTTT
13,TRBV21-1,NA,once,TRBJ1-3,CASSKVRGNTIYF,TGTGCCAGCAGCAAAGTGAGAGGAAACACCATATATTTT
11,TRBV30,NA,NA,TRBJ2-7,CAWTDSYEQYF,TGTGCCTGGACAGACTCCTACGAGCAGTACTTC
15,TRBV29-1,NA,NA,TRBJ2-3,CSVEVSITLRDTQYF,TGCAGCGTTGAAGTGTCTATTACCTTGAGGGATACGCAGTATTTT
15,TRBV5-1,TRBD2,NA,TRBJ2-1,CASTSRIAGENEQFF,TGCGCCAGCACCTCCCGGATAGCGGGAGAAAATGAGCAGTTCTTC
15,TRBV25-1,NA,NA,TRBJ2-7,CASSDRRIAEHEQYF,TGTGCCAGCAGTGATCGTCGAATAGCCGAACACGAGCAGTACTTC
15,TRBV15,NA,once,TRBJ2-2,CATSRDRAYTGELFF,TGTGCCACCAGCAGAGACAGGGCCTACACCGGGGAGCTGTTTTTT
14,TRBV27,TRBD2,NA,TRBJ2-5,CASSLGTSGETQYF,TGTGCCAGCAGTTTAGGGACTAGCGGGGAGACCCAGTACTTC
15,TRBV4-1,NA,NA,TRBJ2-5,CASSQATRMKETQYF,TGCGCCAGCAGCCAAGCGACTAGGATGAAAGAGACCCAGTACTTC
14,TRBV5-1,TRBD1,NA,TRBJ2-5,CASSPGQGQETQYF,TGCGCCAGCAGCCCGGGACAGGGCCAAGAGACCCAGTACTTC
15,TRBV7-2,NA,NA,TRBJ2-1,CASSLVGGHNNEQFF,TGTGCCAGCAGCTTAGTAGGGGGACACAACAATGAGCAGTTCTTC
15,TRBV14,TRBD2,once,TRBJ2-1,CASSQVGGAYNEQFF,TGTGCCAGCAGCCAAGTCGGGGGGGCTTACAATGAGCAGTTCTTC
14,TRBV2,NA,NA,TRBJ2-2,CASMMASLAGELFF,TGTGCCAGCATGATGGCTAGCTTGGCCGGGGAGCTGTTTTTT
14,TRBV6-1,NA,NA,TRBJ2-7,CASSEKTHTYEQYF,TGTGCCAGCAGTGAAAAAACCCACACCTACGAGCAGTACTTC